Below, 28 T cell receptor beta chains from the same sample are listed, as sequenced in a study of T cells in Graves' hyperthyroidism and ophthalmopathy. RNA transcripts were the template for amplifying TCR beta CDR3 regions. Primed by the HTBI set, a first-round RT-PCR was run on the TCR CDR3. Via MiXCR, TCRdb re-called the multiplex PCR reads, giving one row per CDR3 protein. The repertoire holds 500,000 to 650,000 distinct CDR3 sequences, about 15% seen once, with roughly an eighth in the top ten. The sequenced sample consisted of blood. These receptors originate from a woman between 45 and 65 years old with Graves' ophthalmopathy.

The chain is built from TRBV19 and TRBJ2-1, with D perhaps TRBD2 (5 bases). Trimming shortened V by 5 bases and J by 9 bases, and 29 bases separated the two germline ends. The germline V gene has CDR1 LNHDA and CDR2 SQIVND (reference sequence). The CDR3 contains 18 residues. The CDR3 DNA sequence: TGTGCCAGTAGTGTCGGAATAGCGCCCTCTGACCGGTACGCTGAGCAGTTCTTC. Residues: CASSVGIAPSDRYAEQFF. The full variable domain, its missing parts supplied by reference TRBV19 and TRBJ2-1, is DGGITQSPKYLFRKEGQNVTLSCEQNLNHDAMYWYRQDPGQGLRLIYYSQIVNDFQKGDIAEGYSVSREKKESFPLTVTSAQKNPTAFYLCASSVGIAPSDRYAEQFFGPGTRLTVL.

The chain uses TRBV2 and TRBJ2-7, with 8 bases lining up with TRBD2. Germline assignment: CDR1 SNHLY and CDR2 FYNNEI. The CDR3 is 14 residues long. V was pared by 7 bases and J by 4 bases, with 9 bases of the junction left unmatched. CDR3: CASTGGRLAYEQYF. The CDR3 nucleotides are TGTGCCAGCACTGGAGGAAGACTAGCGTACGAGCAGTACTTC. The full variable domain, rest sourced from reference TRBV2 and TRBJ2-7, is EPEVTQTPSHQVTQMGQEVILRCVPISNHLYFYWYRQILGQKVEFLVSFYNNEISEKSEIFDDQFSVERPDGSNFTLKIRSTKLEDSAMYFCASTGGRLAYEQYFGPGTRLTVT.

Concerning this clonotype itself: A much larger clone lies a single base off, so this may be a read error. V is TRBV28 and J is TRBJ2-7; 7 bases match TRBD2. The germline CDR1 and CDR2 sequences are MDHEN and SYDVKM. The CDR3 totals 15 residues. This chain's CDR3 is CASSRPGLTTYEQHF. DNA of the CDR3: TGTGCCAGCAGTCGGCCGGGACTAACCACCTACGAGCAGCACTTC.

To note about this clonotype: Sequence at one end of the junction differs from germline and may be a read error. J is TRBJ1-5 and V is TRBV6-2 or TRBV6-3, with 7 nucleotides matching TRBD1. The CDR3 contains 15 residues. The germline V gene has CDR1 MNHEY and CDR2 SVGEGT. The CDR3 spells CASRYQGVYHQPRHF. CDR3 coding DNA: TGTGCCAGCAGATATCAGGGGGTGTACCATCAGCCCCGGCATTTT.

This CDR3 reads CASSLRAGGTVSYEQYF. The CDR3 DNA sequence: TGTGCCAGCAGTCTGAGAGCGGGAGGGACAGTATCCTACGAGCAGTACTTC. The rearrangement joins TRBV27 to TRBJ2-7; 10 nucleotides match TRBD2. The V and J ends lost 5 bases and 1 base, in that order; junction bases with no gene match: 11. The length of the CDR3 is 17 residues. Germline values: CDR1 MNHEY, CDR2 SMNVEV (reference sequence).

Remarks on this clonotype: This likely comes from a read error, as the CDR3 has no conserved phenylalanine or tryptophan at its end. No DNA is shown, since the ends of the CDR3 on it are uncertain; the CDR3 is the one TCRdb lists. The chain recombines TRBV30 with TRBJ2-3; the DNA was not used to check the table's D call, TRBD2. The CDR3 totals 12 residues, both ends included. Germline V CDR1 and CDR2: GTSNPN, SVGIG (reference sequence). This CDR3 reads CAWSRPGLARII.

This clonotype came up many times. The V call is TRBV27, the J call TRBJ2-5, with a weak D call TRBD2 (6 bases). V lost 3 bases to trimming and J lost 3 bases, with 14 bases between them. This CDR3 region has 15 residues. The germline V gene encodes CDR1 MNHEY and CDR2 SMNVEV (reference sequence). The CDR3 here is CASSFPGTPKETQYF. CDR3 bases: TGTGCCAGCAGTTTTCCCGGGACTCCAAAAGAGACCCAGTACTTC.

The chain combines TRBV20-1 with TRBJ2-3, with no clear D. Trimming cost V 3 bases and J 4 bases, with 14 bases left between them. This CDR3 has 14 amino acids. Germline V gene data show CDR1 as DFQATT and CDR2 as SNEGSKA (reference sequence). The CDR3 protein is CSASRVARADTQYF. DNA of the CDR3: TGCAGTGCTAGTAGGGTAGCCCGGGCAGATACGCAGTATTTT.

This clonotype was recorded at least ten times. The chain couples TRBV3-1 to TRBJ1-4; no definite D call. Germline values: CDR1 LGHDT, CDR2 YNNKEL (reference sequence). V was cut by 0 bases and J by 0 bases, with 8 bases left in between. The CDR3 consists of 16 residues. In DNA, the CDR3 is TGTGCCAGCAGCCAAGATTGGCTGGCAACTAATGAAAAACTGTTTTTT. It yields the protein CASSQDWLATNEKLFF.

J is TRBJ2-1 and V is TRBV28; TRBD1 matches 8 bases. Germline lookup yields CDR1 MDHEN and CDR2 SYDVKM. The CDR3 contains 15 residues. V shed 4 bases and J 7 bases; nucleotides not matched to a gene: 9. The CDR3 loop reads CASSWAGTGWNEQFF. Here the CDR3 DNA reads TGTGCCAGCAGTTGGGCCGGGACAGGTTGGAATGAGCAGTTCTTC.

This clonotype was detected only a few times. This rearrangement joins TRBV24-1 to TRBJ2-1; D unresolved. The CDR3 contains 12 residues. Germline V gene sequence: CDR1 KGHDR, CDR2 SFDVKD. V was pared by 3 bases and J by 8 bases, with 7 bases between. CDR3 region: CATSDREYEQFF. In DNA form, the CDR3 reads TGTGCCACCAGTGATAGGGAATATGAGCAGTTCTTC.

This clonotype was counted ten times or more. The chain joins TRBV7-8 to TRBJ1-1; no clear D gene. Trimming stripped 5 bases from V and 4 bases from J, with 17 bases between. The CDR3 consists of 15 residues. The germline CDR1 and CDR2 sequences are SGHVS and FQNEAQ. In DNA, the CDR3 is TGTGCCAGCAGCCCAACCCGACCCCCCGGCACTGAAGCTTTCTTT. This translates into CASSPTRPPGTEAFF.

This clonotype was observed a handful of times. The J gene is TRBJ2-7, the V gene TRBV4-2; 16 positions agree with TRBD2. Germline V gene lookup returns CDR1 LGHNA and CDR2 YNFKEQ. V was pared by 4 bases and J by 3 bases, with 9 bases of the junction left unmatched. The CDR3 runs 18 residues. The CDR3 protein is CASSPGGLAGGLGYEQYF. Written as DNA, the CDR3 is TGTGCCAGCAGCCCGGGGGGACTAGCGGGAGGGCTAGGCTACGAGCAGTACTTC.

The table lists this clonotype with many counts. The J gene is TRBJ2-1, the V gene TRBV3-1, with 10 bases fitting TRBD2. V was clipped by 2 bases and J by 8 bases; unmatched bases: 6. The CDR3 loop spans 15 amino acids. CDR1 and CDR2 from the germline V gene are LGHDT and YNNKEL (reference sequence). CDR3 protein: CASSQTSGIGYEQFF. The CDR3 DNA is TGTGCCAGCAGCCAAACTAGCGGGATTGGCTATGAGCAGTTCTTC.

This clonotype appeared many times. The CDR3 sequence is CASSPVEMGYYGYTF. Here the CDR3 DNA reads TGTGCCAGCAGTCCAGTTGAGATGGGGTACTATGGCTACACCTTC. This chain links TRBV27 with TRBJ1-2; D gene uncertain. The germline V and J ends were trimmed by 5 bases and 3 bases, with 16 bases remaining between them. The V gene's germline CDR1 is MNHEY and CDR2 SMNVEV (reference sequence). The CDR3 covers 15 residues.

This clonotype was detected ten times or more. This chain connects TRBV5-5 to TRBJ2-4; 10 bases are a match to TRBD1. Trimming took 1 base from V and 0 from J; bases not matched to a gene: 4. The CDR3 has 17 residues. Germline V gene sequence: CDR1 SGHKS, CDR2 YYEKEE (reference sequence). CDR3 protein: CASSLKTGGKAKNIQYF. CDR3 coding DNA: TGTGCCAGCAGCTTGAAGACAGGGGGCAAAGCCAAAAACATTCAGTACTTC.

The V and J genes are TRBV4-3 and TRBJ2-2, with 15 bases identical to TRBD2. The CDR3 consists of 18 residues. Germline loops: CDR1 LGHNA, CDR2 YSLEER. The V and J ends lost 3 bases and 2 bases, in that order; junction bases with no gene match: 4. The CDR3 region has the DNA TGCGCCAGCAGCCAGGTGGGACTAGCGGGAGGTAACACCGGGGAGCTGTTTTTT. It yields the protein CASSQVGLAGGNTGELFF.

This chain links TRBV7-9 with TRBJ1-2; D is ambiguous. Germline V CDR1 and CDR2: SEHNR, FQNEAQ (reference sequence). V lost 1 base, J lost 4 bases, and 13 bases lay in between. The CDR3 is 15 amino acids. CDR3 nucleotides: TGTGCCAGCAGCTTAGATTCTCAGGAAGGCTATGGCTACACCTTC. Translated: CASSLDSQEGYGYTF.

This clonotype has a count of ten or more. The chain couples TRBV6-2 or TRBV6-3 to TRBJ1-5; the D gene is possibly TRBD1 (6 bases). The germline V and J ends were trimmed by 6 bases and 5 bases, with 17 bases remaining between them. Germline lookup yields CDR1 MNHEY and CDR2 SVGEGT. The CDR3 is 15 amino acids. This chain's CDR3 is CASRKSRGYDQPQHF. Here the CDR3 DNA reads TGTGCCAGCAGGAAAAGCAGGGGTTACGATCAGCCCCAGCATTTT.

The chain employs TRBV5-5 and TRBJ1-4; no definite D call. The CDR3 has 14 residues. Trimming cost V 4 bases and J 0 bases, with 7 bases left between them. Looked up from germline, CDR1 is SGHKS and CDR2 is YYEKEE (reference sequence). CDR3 bases: TGTGCCAGCAGCATAGAAACAACTAATGAAAAACTGTTTTTT. It translates to CASSIETTNEKLFF.

This clonotype was seen more than once but under ten times. A much larger clone is a single base away; this may be a read error. The chain links TRBV11-2 to TRBJ2-1, with no clear D. The J call may not be correct, given that the DNA end is closer to TRBJ2-7. Germline assignment: CDR1 SGHAT and CDR2 FQNNGV. The CDR3 runs to 17 residues. The CDR3 is CASSLEIVGNLGNEQYF. CDR3 DNA: TGTGCCAGCAGCTTAGAAATCGTAGGTAACCTGGGGAATGAGCAGTACTTC.

This clonotype was found once. A much larger clone differs by one base, so this may be a read error. This rearrangement joins TRBV20-1 to TRBJ2-1; 9 bases agree with TRBD2. The germline CDR1 and CDR2 sequences are DFQATT and SNEGSKA (reference sequence). The ends lost 4 bases at V and 7 bases at J; junction bases unmatched: 11. The CDR3 spans 15 residues. The CDR3 nucleotides read TGCAGTGCTACTACCGGGACTAGCAGCCTAAATGAGCAGTTCTTC. Residues: CSATTGTSSLNEQFF.

This clonotype occurred many times. The CDR3, as DNA: TGCAGTGCTAGTTCTGGAGCTTTCTTT. Its protein is CSASSGAFF. V is TRBV20-1 and J is TRBJ1-1; D is undetermined. This CDR3 has 9 residues. The germline V and J ends were trimmed by 3 bases and 10 bases, with 6 bases remaining between them. Germline values: CDR1 DFQATT, CDR2 SNEGSKA (reference sequence).

There are many counts of this clonotype. V is TRBV28 and J is TRBJ1-4; no definite D call. CDR3 length: 12 residues. Germline loops: CDR1 MDHEN, CDR2 SYDVKM. V dropped 6 bases and J dropped 7 bases, with 9 bases sitting between them. The CDR3 nucleotides read TGTGCCAGCAGCCTACGGCGTGAAAAACTGTTTTTT. Its translation: CASSLRREKLFF.

In its sample, this clonotype was seen many times. The chain combines TRBV29-1 with TRBJ1-1; 7 bases are shared with TRBD1. Trimming cost V 7 bases and J 4 bases; bases outside gene matches: 6. Germline loops: CDR1 SQVTM, CDR2 ANQGSEA. CDR3 length: 12 amino acids. For the CDR3, the DNA is TGCAGCGCACAGGGGAGAGGCACTGAAGCTTTCTTT. Translated: CSAQGRGTEAFF.

V usage is TRBV7-2 and J usage is TRBJ1-2; the D gene is possibly TRBD1 (5 bases). The CDR3 covers 14 residues. Germline-derived CDR1 and CDR2 are SGHTA and FQGNSA. Trimming cost V 1 base and J 7 bases, with 13 bases left between them. In DNA form, the CDR3 reads TGTGCCAGCAGCTTAGGTCGCGCAGGGCGTGGCTACACCTTC. It translates to CASSLGRAGRGYTF.

In this sample, this clonotype turned up many times. V and J are TRBV7-9 and TRBJ2-3; D not certain. V lost 2 bases to trimming and J lost 2 bases, with 8 bases between them. Germline lookup yields CDR1 SEHNR and CDR2 FQNEAQ (reference sequence). The CDR3 is 14 amino acids. The CDR3 DNA reads TGTGCCAGCAGCTTATCAGGACCCACAGATACGCAGTATTTT. Its protein is CASSLSGPTDTQYF.

The chain links TRBV5-1 to TRBJ1-6; D is unclear. Per the germline V gene, CDR1 is SGHRS and CDR2 is YFSETQ. The CDR3 is 17 residues long. V dropped 3 bases and J dropped 8 bases, with 21 bases sitting between them. This CDR3 reads CASSSRVQAGEDSPLHF. The DNA for the CDR3 is TGCGCCAGCAGCTCCCGGGTGCAGGCGGGTGAAGATTCACCCCTCCACTTT. The full variable domain, its missing parts supplied by reference TRBV5-1 and TRBJ1-6, is KAGVTQTPRYLIKTRGQQVTLSCSPISGHRSVSWYQQTPGQGLQFLFEYFSETQRNKGNFPGRFSGRQFSNSRSEMNVSTLELGDSALYLCASSSRVQAGEDSPLHFGNGTRLTVT.